This T cell receptor beta chain was captured in a study of cytomegalovirus exposure and HLA in healthy donors. Trimming pared 5 bases from V and 0 bases from J, leaving 16 bases between. This CDR3 contains 16 residues. Germline V gene data show CDR1 as SGHTA and CDR2 as FQGTGA. The data were produced by immunoSEQ multiplex PCR, yet TCRdb's version contains in-frame clones alone and is incomplete. The profile covers 130,000 or so clones, with roughly 89% appearing a single time and about 3% taken by the ten largest. This clonotype originated in a man aged 25 to 40 in good health and CMV-seronegative. The chain joins TRBV7-3 to TRBJ1-1; tentatively, D is TRBD1 (5 bases). Sequencing was performed on PBMCs. The CDR3 sequence is CASSERGLLMNTEAFF. The CDR3 DNA reads as TGTGCCAGCAGCGAACGGGGACTGCTGATGAACACTGAAGCTTTCTTT.